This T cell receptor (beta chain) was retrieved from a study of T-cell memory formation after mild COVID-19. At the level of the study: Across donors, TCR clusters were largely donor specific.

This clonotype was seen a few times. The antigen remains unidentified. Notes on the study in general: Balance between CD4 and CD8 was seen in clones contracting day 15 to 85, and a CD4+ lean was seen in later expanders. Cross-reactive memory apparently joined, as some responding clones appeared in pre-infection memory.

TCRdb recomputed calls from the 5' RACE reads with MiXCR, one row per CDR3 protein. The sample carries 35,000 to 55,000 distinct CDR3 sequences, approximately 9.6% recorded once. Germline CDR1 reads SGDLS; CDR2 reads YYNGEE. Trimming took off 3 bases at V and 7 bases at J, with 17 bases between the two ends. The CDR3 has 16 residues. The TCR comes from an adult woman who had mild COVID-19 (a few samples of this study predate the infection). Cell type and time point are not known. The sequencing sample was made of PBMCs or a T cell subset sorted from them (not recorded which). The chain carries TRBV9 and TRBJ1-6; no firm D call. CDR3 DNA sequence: TGTGCCAGCAGCGAAGAGGCGGGCTGGTGGAATTCACCCCTCCACTTT. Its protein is CASSEEAGWWNSPLHF.